There are many counts of the clone carrying this T cell receptor (beta chain). Its antigen is as yet unknown. The sample comes from a study of neurological immune-mediated disorders. A total of 2 million PBMCs stored at -80 degrees C provided the unsorted libraries. The CDR3 is made up of 14 amino acids. V lost 1 base and J 1 base, leaving 8 bases between the germline ends. Germline V gene sequence: CDR1 SGHDT, CDR2 YYEEEE. Findings and caveats of the study: Neither clinical nor MRI features were associated with the multiple sclerosis repertoire cluster.

The authors produced cDNA by 5'RACE using 10-nucleotide random UMIs. MiXCR was run by TCRdb on the 5' RACE reads, yielding one entry per CDR3 protein. The sample holds tens of thousands of distinct CDR3 sequences; 3.5% to 5% are singletons and the top ten take 1% to 1.5%. The rearrangement links TRBV5-6 to TRBJ1-1; TRBD1 might be the D (5 bases). Sequenced input: PBMCs. This receptor was taken from a man aged 30 to 45 with multiple sclerosis. The CDR3 reads CASSLRQGNTEAFF. The CDR3 DNA reads as TGTGCCAGCAGCTTGCGGCAGGGGAACACTGAAGCTTTCTTT.